This T cell receptor (beta chain) comes out of a study of naive and memory T cell subsets. Study-level findings and limits: Reportedly, tuberculin skin test sites gave far more TCRs than other biopsies. Tuberculin site TCR excess was interpreted as type IV hypersensitivity infiltration.

Treatment specified: skin biopsy from PPD injection site in Mantoux-positive individual. A UMI-containing oligonucleotide was joined by 3' ligation to the TCR cDNA template. Reverse transcription used DNase-treated unsorted total RNA, aiming for 1 to 1000 ng. Ligated cDNA underwent four rounds of PCR with nested alpha and beta constant region primers and SP2. For blood and skin samples, reverse transcription used TCR alpha and beta constant primers. TCRdb analysed the UMI-ligation and nested PCR reads with MiXCR anew, one entry per CDR3 protein. The sample records 20,000 to 25,000 distinct CDR3 sequences, roughly 6% being singletons. Germline assignment: CDR1 DFQATT and CDR2 SNEGSKA (reference sequence). CDR3 length: 18 amino acids. With 7 bases clipped from V and 7 bases from J, the junction kept 20 bases outside the gene matches. This clonotype was seen ten or more times. Its antigen remains unknown.

This clonotype was sampled from an adult in good health. The specimen comprised skin, sampled from a tuberculin skin test site. The gene calls are TRBV20-1 and TRBJ2-1; 12 bases are shared with TRBD2. The CDR3: CSVLTSGSPMIPINEQFF. DNA for the CDR3: TGCAGTGTTCTGACTAGCGGGAGTCCGATGATCCCCATAAATGAGCAGTTCTTC.